These 19 T cell receptor beta chains share one sample of origin, sequenced in a study of blood T cell repertoires in COVID-19. Produced via immunoSEQ multiplex PCR; TCRdb's table is partial and in-frame only. The sample lists fewer than 350,000 clones, 85% occurring once. Sequencing was carried out using PBMCs or T cells enriched from blood (not recorded which). All receptors come from a woman aged 45 to 65 who had recovered from COVID-19.

V gene TRBV30 combines with J gene TRBJ1-3, with D unresolved. The germline V gene has CDR1 GTSNPN and CDR2 SVGIG (reference sequence). Trimming cost V 6 bases and J 0 bases, with 9 bases left between them. This CDR3 has 13 residues. CDR3 loop: CACQPSSGNTIYF. The CDR3 DNA follows: TGTGCCTGCCAACCCAGCTCTGGAAACACCATATATTTT.

V gene TRBV16 combines with J gene TRBJ2-1; 8 bases are a match to TRBD1. V shed 2 bases, J shed 3 bases, and the junction held 3 bases outside the gene matches. The CDR3 contains 15 residues. Germline CDR1 is KGHSY and CDR2 is FQNENV. CDR3 sequence reads: CASSQGTGGYNEQFF. The CDR3 DNA reads as TGTGCCAGCAGCCAAGGCACAGGGGGCTACAATGAGCAGTTCTTC.

This chain links TRBV21-1 with TRBJ2-7; TRBD2, as called in the table, went unchecked against the DNA. TRBV21-1 is tagged as a pseudogene. This CDR3 spans 15 amino acids. The CDR3 DNA sequence: TGTGCCAGCAGCAAAGGGAAGCGGGGATCCTACGAGCAGTACTTC. It codes for CASSKGKRGSYEQYF.

This chain links TRBV12-3 or TRBV12-4 with TRBJ1-2; D not certain. V gave up 6 bases and J gave up 4 bases, with 9 bases separating them. CDR3 length equals 12 residues. The CDR3, as DNA: TGTGCCAGCAGCTGGGCCAGCTATGGCTACACCTTC. This gives the protein CASSWASYGYTF.

This chain joins TRBV2 and TRBJ2-5; weak D call: TRBD2 (5 bases). The CDR3 totals 19 residues. Germline CDR1 and CDR2: SNHLY and FYNNEI. V was pared by 4 bases and J by 2 bases, with 26 bases between. The CDR3 is CASSVGGPSTESSQETQYF. CDR3 bases: TGTGCCAGCAGTGTGGGCGGGCCCTCCACAGAATCCTCTCAAGAGACCCAGTACTTC.

V gene TRBV7-8 combines with J gene TRBJ1-5; the D gene is possibly TRBD1 (6 bases). The germline V gene has CDR1 SGHVS and CDR2 FQNEAQ. The CDR3 runs to 16 residues. Trimming removed 1 base at V and 5 bases at J, with 15 bases between. The CDR3 loop reads CASSLVRDRSDQPQHF. Here the CDR3 DNA reads TGTGCCAGCAGCTTAGTGAGAGACAGGTCTGATCAGCCCCAGCATTTT.

The CDR3 sequence: CASSPLGLAGVSDTQYF. CDR3 sequence (DNA): TGTGCCAGCAGTCCACTAGGACTAGCGGGGGTATCAGATACGCAGTATTTT. The chain carries TRBV28 and TRBJ2-3; TRBD2 matches 13 bases. This CDR3 has 17 residues. Trimming at V came to 5 bases and at J to 4 bases, leaving 9 bases not matched to a gene. Germline V gene data show CDR1 as MDHEN and CDR2 as SYDVKM.

This clone turned up a few times. V usage is TRBV2 and J usage is TRBJ1-5; weak D call: TRBD1 (5 bases). The length of the CDR3 is 14 residues. V was shortened by 6 bases and J by 0 bases, with 9 bases between the two germline ends. CDR1 is SNHLY and CDR2 is FYNNEI in the germline V gene. The CDR3 nucleotides are TGTGCCAGCAGACAGGAGTATAGCAATCAGCCCCAGCATTTT. It yields the protein CASRQEYSNQPQHF.

V usage is TRBV7-3 and J usage is TRBJ2-1, with 7 bases identical to TRBD2. Germline CDR1 and CDR2: SGHTA and FQGTGA. V was pared by 2 bases and J by 7 bases, with 8 bases of the junction left unmatched. The CDR3 runs 15 residues. The CDR3 spells CASSLEAGDSNEQFF. For the CDR3, the DNA is TGTGCCAGCAGCTTAGAGGCGGGGGATTCTAATGAGCAGTTCTTC.

The chain carries TRBV3-1 (or the pseudogene TRBV3-2) and TRBJ1-1; the match to TRBD1 covers 7 bases. Trimming removed 3 bases from V and 0 bases from J; junction bases left unmatched: 10. CDR3 length equals 17 residues. From germline, CDR1 is LGHDT and CDR2 YNNKEL (reference sequence). CDR3 amino acids: CASSHTSTGPVNTEAFF. The CDR3 nucleotides are TGTGCCAGCAGCCACACCTCGACAGGGCCGGTGAACACTGAAGCTTTCTTT.

In its sample, this clone was seen once. The chain employs TRBV5-6 and TRBJ2-3; TRBD2 aligns across 9 bases. Germline CDR1 is SGHDT and CDR2 is YYEEEE. This CDR3 spans 15 amino acids. V dropped 4 bases and J dropped 5; count of bases not matched to a gene: 8. In DNA, the CDR3 is TGTGCCAGCAGCGGTAGTCTAGCGGGACGAGATACGCAGTATTTT. Encoded protein: CASSGSLAGRDTQYF. The variable domain in full, completed from reference TRBV5-6 and TRBJ2-3, reads DAGVTQSPTHLIKTRGQQVTLRCSPKSGHDTVSWYQQALGQGPQFIFQYYEEEERQRGNFPDRFSGHQFPNYSSELNVNALLLGDSALYLCASSGSLAGRDTQYFGPGTRLTVL.

This clone was detected only a few times. The gene calls are TRBV5-6 and TRBJ1-2, with D perhaps matching TRBD1 (5 bases). CDR3 length: 18 amino acids. Germline CDR1 and CDR2: SGHDT and YYEEEE. Trimming cost V 1 base and J 0 bases, with 19 bases left between them. CDR3: CASSLRRGSEAANYGYTF. The CDR3 coding sequence is TGTGCCAGCAGCTTGCGGAGGGGCAGCGAGGCAGCTAACTATGGCTACACCTTC.

This chain uses TRBV4-1 with TRBJ2-3; 7 nucleotides agree with TRBD1. Germline trimming cut 0 bases from V and 6 bases from J; bases unmatched to any gene: 12. The CDR3 covers 17 residues. CDR1 and CDR2 from the germline V gene are MGHRA and YSYEKL. The CDR3 sequence: CASSQDGTAPVRDTQYF. The CDR3 bases are TGCGCCAGCAGCCAAGATGGGACAGCGCCCGTACGGGATACGCAGTATTTT.

The chain couples TRBV10-2 to TRBJ1-3; D is unresolved. Germline loops: CDR1 WSHSY, CDR2 SAAADI. The CDR3 is 15 residues long. Trimming shortened V by 0 bases and J by 3 bases, and 9 bases separated the two germline ends. CDR3 sequence reads: CASSESTSIGNTIYF. In DNA, the CDR3 is TGCGCCAGCAGTGAGTCGACATCCATTGGAAACACCATATATTTT.

Points on this clone: At one boundary the junction diverges from the germline segment, which might be a read error. The chain is built from TRBV5-1 and TRBJ2-1; 8 bases align to TRBD1. Germline V CDR1 and CDR2: SGHRS, YFSETQ. CDR3 length: 14 residues. The CDR3 is CASTLEGQVDEQFF. CDR3 bases: TGCGCCAGCACCTTGGAGGGACAGGTTGATGAGCAGTTCTTC.

The gene calls are TRBV28 and TRBJ2-2; 7 nucleotides line up with TRBD1. V was pared by 6 bases and J by 6 bases, with 1 base of the junction left unmatched. Germline V lookup: CDR1 MDHEN, CDR2 SYDVKM. This CDR3 is 12 amino acids long. The CDR3 DNA is TGTGCCAGCAGGGGACAGCCCGGGGAGCTGTTTTTT. It is translated as CASRGQPGELFF.

The chain employs TRBV28 and TRBJ2-7; tentatively, D is TRBD2 (6 bases). Per germline, CDR1 MDHEN and CDR2 SYDVKM. Trimming pared 4 bases from V and 0 bases from J, leaving 16 bases between. The CDR3 has 16 amino acids. For the CDR3, the DNA is TGTGCCAGCAGTTCTCTCGGGGGTCCCAACTCCTACGAGCAGTACTTC. It is translated as CASSSLGGPNSYEQYF. The full variable domain, its missing parts supplied by reference TRBV28 and TRBJ2-7, is DVKVTQSSRYLVKRTGEKVFLECVQDMDHENMFWYRQDPGLGLRLIYFSYDVKMKEKGDIPEGYSVSREKKERFSLILESASTNQTSMYLCASSSLGGPNSYEQYFGPGTRLTVT.

This clone was picked up one time. The rearrangement joins TRBV29-1 to TRBJ2-3; 10 bases map to TRBD1. Germline CDR1 SQVTM, CDR2 ANQGSEA. V lost 0 bases to trimming and J lost 6 bases; unmatched junction nucleotides: 3. The CDR3 has 14 amino acids. CDR3 DNA: TGCAGCGTTGAAGATGACAGGGGGCGGGATACGCAGTATTTT. Its translation: CSVEDDRGRDTQYF.

The chain recombines TRBV28 with TRBJ1-2; D is unclear. The germline gives CDR1 MDHEN, CDR2 SYDVKM. Trimming stripped 3 bases from V and 4 bases from J, with 12 bases between. This CDR3 contains 14 residues. DNA of the CDR3: TGTGCCAGCAGTTTTGTGGAGAGGAGCTATGGCTACACCTTC. Amino acids: CASSFVERSYGYTF.